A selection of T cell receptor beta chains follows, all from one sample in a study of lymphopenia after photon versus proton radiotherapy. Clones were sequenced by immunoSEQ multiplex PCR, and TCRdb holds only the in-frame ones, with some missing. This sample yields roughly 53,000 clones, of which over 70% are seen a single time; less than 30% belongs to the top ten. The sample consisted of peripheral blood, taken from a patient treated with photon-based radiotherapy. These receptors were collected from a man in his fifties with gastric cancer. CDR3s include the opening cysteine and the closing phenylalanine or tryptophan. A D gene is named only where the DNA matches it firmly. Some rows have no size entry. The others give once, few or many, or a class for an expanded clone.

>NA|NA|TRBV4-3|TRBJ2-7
TGCGCCAGCAGCCAAGAAAGTGAAACTCCCTACGAGCAGTACTTC
CASSQESETPYEQYF
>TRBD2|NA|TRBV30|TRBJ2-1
TGTGCCTGGAGTGTGGGACTAGCGGGTAATGAGCAGTTCTTC
CAWSVGLAGNEQFF
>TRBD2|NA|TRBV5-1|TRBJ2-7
TGCGCCAGCAGCTCCGGGACTAGCGGCTCCTACGAGCAGTACTTC
CASSSGTSGSYEQYF
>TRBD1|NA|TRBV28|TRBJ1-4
TGTGCCAGCAGACCCACAGGGGGCGAGGAAAAACTGTTTTTT
CASRPTGGEEKLFF
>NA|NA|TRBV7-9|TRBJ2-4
TGTGCCAGCAGCCCAATTCTTGGACAGATAAACATTCAGTACTTC
CASSPILGQINIQYF
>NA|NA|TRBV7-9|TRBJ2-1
TGTGCCAGCAGCCCCTCGACTATCTCCTACAATGAGCAGTTCTTC
CASSPSTISYNEQFF
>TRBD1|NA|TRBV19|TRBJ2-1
TGTGCCAGTAGCCAGCGTGGGACAGTATACAATGAGCAGTTCTTC
CASSQRGTVYNEQFF
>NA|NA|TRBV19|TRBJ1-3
TGTGCCAGTAGTTGGTCCGGGACACCGGGACTTCGAAACACCATATATTTT
CASSWSGTPGLRNTIYF
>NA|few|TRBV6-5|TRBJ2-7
TGTGCCAGCAGATACGGGAGCTCCTACGAGCAGTACTTC
CASRYGSSYEQYF
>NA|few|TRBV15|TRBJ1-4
TGTGCCACCAGCAGAGAGACTCCGGCGGCAGGGCGTAATGAAAAACTGTTTTTT
CATSRETPAAGRNEKLFF
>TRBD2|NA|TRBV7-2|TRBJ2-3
TGTGCCACCTCGACTAGCGGAACAGATACGCAGTATTTT
CATSTSGTDTQYF
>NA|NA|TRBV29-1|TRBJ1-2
TGCAGCGTTGAAGAGGCGAGGGGCTACACCTTC
CSVEEARGYTF
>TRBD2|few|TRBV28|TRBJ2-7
TGTGCCAGCAGTGGTCTAGCGGGAGTCAACGAGCAGTACTTC
CASSGLAGVNEQYF
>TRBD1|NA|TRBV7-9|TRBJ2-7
TGTGCCAGCAGCTGGGGTTACAGGGGACACGAGCAGTACTTC
CASSWGYRGHEQYF
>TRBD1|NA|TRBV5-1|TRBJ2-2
TGCGCCAGCAGCCTGGACCCAGGGGGCCCCACCGGGGAGCTGTTTTTT
CASSLDPGGPTGELFF
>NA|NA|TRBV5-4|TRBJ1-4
TGTGCCAGCAGCTTGAACAGCGAGGTTGAAAAACTGTTTTTT
CASSLNSEVEKLFF
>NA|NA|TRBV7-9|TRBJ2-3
TGTGCCAGCAGCTTACGGCGGATGGGCACAGATACGCAGTATTTT
CASSLRRMGTDTQYF
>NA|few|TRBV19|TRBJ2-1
TGTGCCAGTAGTATAGATATACGCAATGAGCAGTTCTTC
CASSIDIRNEQFF
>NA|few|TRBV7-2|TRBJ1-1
TGTGCCAGCAGCTCCGGAGGTTTAGCTTTCTTT
CASSSGGLAFF
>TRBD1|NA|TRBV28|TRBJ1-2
TGTGCCAGCAGAAAGACAGGGGGCTTTCTCTATGGCTACACCTTC
CASRKTGGFLYGYTF
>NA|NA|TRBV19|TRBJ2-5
TGTGCCAGTAGTTGGTCTAATGACGGACAAGAGACCCAGTACTTC
CASSWSNDGQETQYF
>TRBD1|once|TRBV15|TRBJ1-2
TGTGCCACCAGCGACAGGGGGCGAAACTATGGCTACACCTTC
CATSDRGRNYGYTF
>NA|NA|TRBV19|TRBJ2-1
TGTGCCAGTTCTCCTCGAAGCTCCTACAATGAGCAGTTCTTC
CASSPRSSYNEQFF
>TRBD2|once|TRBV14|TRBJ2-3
TGTGCCAGCAGCCAAGATGGACTAGCGAGGGCTAGCACAGATACGCAGTATTTT
CASSQDGLARASTDTQYF
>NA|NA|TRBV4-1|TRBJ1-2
TGCGCCAGCAGCCAAGACCCGGCACAGGGAAACTATGGCTACACCTTC
CASSQDPAQGNYGYTF
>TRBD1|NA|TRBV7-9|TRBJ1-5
TGTGCCAGCAGCCGGGACAGGTCAGATCAGCCCCAGCATTTT
CASSRDRSDQPQHF
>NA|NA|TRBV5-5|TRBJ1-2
TGTGCCAGCAGCCGAGCGGGCATTAACTATGGCTACACCTTC
CASSRAGINYGYTF
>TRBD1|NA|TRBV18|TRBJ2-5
TGTGCCAGCTCATCGGGACAGGGGGAGACCCAGTACTTC
CASSSGQGETQYF
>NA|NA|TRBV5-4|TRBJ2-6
TGTGCCAGCAGCTTGTATGGGGGTGGGGCCAACGTCCTGACTTTC
CASSLYGGGANVLTF
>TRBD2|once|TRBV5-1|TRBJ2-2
TGCGCCAGCAGCTTCTCCCTCTCCGCTAGCGGGAGGGGGGAGCTGTTTTTT
CASSFSLSASGRGELFF
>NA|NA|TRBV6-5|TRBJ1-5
TGTGCCAGCAAAGGGGGGAATCAGCCCCAGCATTTT
CASKGGNQPQHF
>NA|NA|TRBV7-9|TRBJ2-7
TGTGCCAGCAGCGCCGCCGGGACGAAATCCTACGAGCAGTACTTC
CASSAAGTKSYEQYF
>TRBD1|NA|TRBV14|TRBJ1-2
TGTGCCAGCAGCCGACAGGGGGCGAGCGGCTACACCTTC
CASSRQGASGYTF
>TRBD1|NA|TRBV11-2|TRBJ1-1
TGTGCCAGCAGCTCTCGACAGGGGGTAACTGAAGCTTTCTTT
CASSSRQGVTEAFF
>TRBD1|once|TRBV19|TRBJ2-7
TGTGCCAGTAGTATAGAACCGACAGGGTCCTACGAGCAGTACTTC
CASSIEPTGSYEQYF
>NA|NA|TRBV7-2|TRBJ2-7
TGTGCCAGCAGCCCCCGGAGGTTTGGGGGTGAGACCTACGAGCAGTACTTC
CASSPRRFGGETYEQYF
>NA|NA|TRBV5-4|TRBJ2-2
TGTGCCAGCACATCCGGGACGGACACCGGGGAGCTGTTTTTT
CASTSGTDTGELFF
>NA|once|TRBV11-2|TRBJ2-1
TGTGCCAGCAGCTTACAGGGGCCCTTCTACAATGAGCAGTTCTTC
CASSLQGPFYNEQFF
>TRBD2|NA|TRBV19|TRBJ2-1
TGTGCCAGTAGTATGGCCCCAGCCGGGACTACCTACAATGAGCAGTTCTTC
CASSMAPAGTTYNEQFF
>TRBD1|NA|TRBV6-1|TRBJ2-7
TGTGCCAGCATTGCCCGGGACAGTCAATCCTACGAGCAGTACTTC
CASIARDSQSYEQYF
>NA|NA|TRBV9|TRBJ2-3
TGTGCCAGCAGCGCCTGGGGAGATACGCAGTATTTT
CASSAWGDTQYF
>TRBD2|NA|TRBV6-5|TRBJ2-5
TGTGCCAGCAGTGCCGGACTAGCGGGAGGCGAGACCCAGTACTTC
CASSAGLAGGETQYF